Following are 9 T cell receptor beta chains from one sample sequenced in a study of control samples from healthy donors and cancer patients. Some clones are missing from TCRdb's copy, which holds only in-frame ones; the method was immunoSEQ multiplex PCR. The table includes about 90,000 clones, approximately 90% detected once. Sequences were obtained from blood. Every receptor here comes from a woman aged 18-29 years in good health.

The V gene is TRBV19, the J gene TRBJ1-1; D not certain. Germline assignment: CDR1 LNHDA and CDR2 SQIVND (reference sequence). This CDR3 comprises 15 residues. V gave up 3 bases and J gave up 3 bases, with 14 bases separating them. This chain's CDR3 is CASSISPTGYTEAFF. CDR3 DNA: TGTGCCAGTAGTATCTCCCCGACGGGGTACACTGAAGCTTTCTTT.

The J gene is TRBJ2-7, the V gene TRBV5-4; 10 bases align to TRBD2. CDR1 and CDR2 from the germline V gene are SGHNT and YYREEE (reference sequence). The trim removed 3 bases at V and 2 bases at J, leaving 14 bases unmatched. The CDR3 has 18 amino acids. CDR3 amino acids: CASSSLAGDLGGPYEQYF. The DNA of the CDR3 is TGTGCCAGCAGCTCCCTAGCGGGGGATCTAGGAGGGCCCTACGAGCAGTACTTC.

The genes are TRBV25-1 and TRBJ1-5; D is unclear. The germline V gene has CDR1 MGHDK and CDR2 SYGVNS. V was clipped by 9 bases and J by 1 base, with 10 bases between them. The CDR3 length is 13 residues. CDR3: CASSRGSNQPQHF. The CDR3 bases are TGTGCCAGTTCGCGAGGAAGCAATCAGCCCCAGCATTTT.

The V call is TRBV18, the J call TRBJ1-1; possibly TRBD1 for D (6 bases). Between the trimmed V and J ends, which lost 4 bases and 0 bases, there was a span of 9 bases. Germline values: CDR1 KGHSH, CDR2 LQKENI. There are 14 residues in the CDR3. The chain's CDR3 is CASSLTGVNTEAFF. In DNA, the CDR3 is TGTGCCAGCTCACTGACAGGCGTGAACACTGAAGCTTTCTTT. Full variable domain (outside the CDR3, taken from reference TRBV18 and TRBJ1-1): NAGVMQNPRHLVRRRGQEARLRCSPMKGHSHVYWYRQLPEEGLKFMVYLQKENIIDESGMPKERFSAEFPKEGPSILRIQQVVRGDSAAYFCASSLTGVNTEAFFGQGTRLTVV.

V gene TRBV2 combines with J gene TRBJ2-7, with D tentatively TRBD1 or TRBD2 (6 bases each). V was shortened by 2 bases and J by 3 bases, with 20 bases between the two germline ends. Germline V gene data show CDR1 as SNHLY and CDR2 as FYNNEI. This CDR3 spans 17 amino acids. The CDR3 DNA reads TGTGCCAGCAGTGAAAAGCTAAGACAGGACTACTACTACGAGCAGTACTTC. It translates to CASSEKLRQDYYYEQYF.

This clone turned up a few times. The chain uses TRBV25-1 and TRBJ2-1, with D perhaps TRBD2 (6 bases). This CDR3 has 14 residues. Germline CDR1 and CDR2: MGHDK and SYGVNS. V was pared by 4 bases and J by 6 bases, with 13 bases between. CDR3 amino acids: CASSVAVPGNEQFF. The CDR3 region has the DNA TGTGCCAGCAGTGTAGCGGTTCCCGGCAATGAGCAGTTCTTC. The entire variable domain, with the rest obtained from reference TRBV25-1 and TRBJ2-1, is as follows: EADIYQTPRYLVIGTGKKITLECSQTMGHDKMYWYQQDPGMELHLIHYSYGVNSTEKGDLSSESTVSRIRTEHFPLTLESARPSHTSQYLCASSVAVPGNEQFFGPGTRLTVL.

The V call is TRBV5-1, the J call TRBJ2-7; possible D gene TRBD2, 5 bases. Per the germline V gene, CDR1 is SGHRS and CDR2 is YFSETQ. Trimming stripped 4 bases from V and 2 bases from J, with 16 bases between. The CDR3 is 15 residues long. CDR3 in amino acids: CASSHLGYGTYEQYF. CDR3 sequence (DNA): TGCGCCAGCAGCCACCTTGGGTACGGGACCTACGAGCAGTACTTC.

This chain joins TRBV2 and TRBJ1-2, with D possibly being TRBD1 (5 bases). CDR3 length equals 15 residues. Germline V gives CDR1 SNHLY, CDR2 FYNNEI. V lost 7 bases and J 4 bases, leaving 19 bases between the germline ends. CDR3 nucleotides: TGTGCCAGCAACGCTGTCGGGGGGGGTAGCTATGGCTACACCTTC. Translation: CASNAVGGGSYGYTF.

The chain carries TRBV19 and TRBJ1-1; 10 bases fit TRBD1. Germline V gene lookup returns CDR1 LNHDA and CDR2 SQIVND (reference sequence). V dropped 4 bases and J dropped 5; count of bases not matched to a gene: 16. This CDR3 is built from 18 residues. The CDR3 spells CASSTLFWGTGVMTEAFF. In DNA, the CDR3 is TGTGCCAGTAGTACTCTTTTCTGGGGGACAGGGGTTATGACTGAAGCTTTCTTT.